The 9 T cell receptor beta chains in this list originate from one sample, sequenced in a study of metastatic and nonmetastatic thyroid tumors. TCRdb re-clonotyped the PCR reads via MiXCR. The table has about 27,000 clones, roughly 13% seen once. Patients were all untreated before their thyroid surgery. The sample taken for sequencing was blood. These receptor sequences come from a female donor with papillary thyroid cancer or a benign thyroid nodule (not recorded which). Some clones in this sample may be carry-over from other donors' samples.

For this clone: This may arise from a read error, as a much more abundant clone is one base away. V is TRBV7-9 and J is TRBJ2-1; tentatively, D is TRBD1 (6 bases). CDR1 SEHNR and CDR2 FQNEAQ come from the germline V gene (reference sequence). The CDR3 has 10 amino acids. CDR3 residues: CASDTGMVIF. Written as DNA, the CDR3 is TGTGCCAGTGACACAGGGATGGTGATCTTC.

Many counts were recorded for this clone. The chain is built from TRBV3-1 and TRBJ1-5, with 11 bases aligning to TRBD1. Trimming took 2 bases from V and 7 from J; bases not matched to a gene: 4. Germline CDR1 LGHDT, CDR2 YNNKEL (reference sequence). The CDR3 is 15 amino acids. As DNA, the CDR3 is TGTGCCAGCAGCCAAAGGACAGGGGGCGACCAGCCCCAGCATTTT. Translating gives CASSQRTGGDQPQHF.

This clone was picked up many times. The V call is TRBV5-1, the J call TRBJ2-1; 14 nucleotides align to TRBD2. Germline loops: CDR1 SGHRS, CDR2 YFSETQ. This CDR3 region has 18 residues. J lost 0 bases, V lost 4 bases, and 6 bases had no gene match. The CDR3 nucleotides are TGCGCCAGCAGCCACGGACTAGCGGGAGGTCTCTCCTACAATGAGCAGTTCTTC. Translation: CASSHGLAGGLSYNEQFF.

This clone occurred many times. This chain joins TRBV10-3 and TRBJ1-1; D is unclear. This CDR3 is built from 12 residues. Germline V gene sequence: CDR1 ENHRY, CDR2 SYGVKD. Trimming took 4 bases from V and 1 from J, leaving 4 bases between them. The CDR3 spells CAISGGNTEAFF. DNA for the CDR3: TGTGCCATCAGTGGAGGGAACACTGAAGCTTTCTTT.

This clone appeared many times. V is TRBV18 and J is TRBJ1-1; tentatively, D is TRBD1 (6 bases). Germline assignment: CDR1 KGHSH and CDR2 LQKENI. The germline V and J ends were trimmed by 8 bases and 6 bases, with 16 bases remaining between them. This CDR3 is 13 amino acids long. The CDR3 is CASAKQGSPEAFF. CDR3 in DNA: TGTGCCAGCGCCAAACAGGGATCTCCTGAAGCTTTCTTT.

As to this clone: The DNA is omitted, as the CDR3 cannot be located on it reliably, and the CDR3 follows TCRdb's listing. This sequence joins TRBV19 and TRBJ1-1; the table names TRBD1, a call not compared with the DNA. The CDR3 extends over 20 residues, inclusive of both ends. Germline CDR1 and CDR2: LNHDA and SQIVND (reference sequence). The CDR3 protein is CASSSGQGYEQYFGGTEAFF.

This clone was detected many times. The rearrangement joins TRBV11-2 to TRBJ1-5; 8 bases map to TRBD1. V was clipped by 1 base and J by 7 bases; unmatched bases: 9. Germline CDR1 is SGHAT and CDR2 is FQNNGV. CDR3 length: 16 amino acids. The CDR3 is CASSLGGAGGRQPQHF. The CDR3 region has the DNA TGTGCCAGCAGCTTAGGGGGGGCAGGGGGCAGGCAGCCCCAGCATTTT.

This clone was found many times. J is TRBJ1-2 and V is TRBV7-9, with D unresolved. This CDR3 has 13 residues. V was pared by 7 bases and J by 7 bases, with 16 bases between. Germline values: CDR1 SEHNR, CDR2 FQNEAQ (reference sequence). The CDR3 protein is CASTLTEVTGYTF. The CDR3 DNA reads TGTGCCAGCACTTTAACGGAGGTTACTGGCTACACCTTC.

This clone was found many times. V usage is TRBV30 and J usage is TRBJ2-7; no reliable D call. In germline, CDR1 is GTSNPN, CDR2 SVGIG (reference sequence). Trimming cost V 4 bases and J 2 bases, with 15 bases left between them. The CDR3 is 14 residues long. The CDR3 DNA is TGTGCCTGGAATCATAATTCCCCCGCCTACGAGCAGTACTTC. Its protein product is CAWNHNSPAYEQYF.